The rows below give T cell receptor beta chains drawn from one sample of a study of cytomegalovirus exposure and HLA in healthy donors. Method: immunoSEQ multiplex PCR; TCRdb's copy keeps in-frame clones and lacks some. The repertoire consists of roughly 240,000 clones, with around 80% occurring once and the leading ten covering about 0.47%. The specimen sequenced was PBMCs. Receptor source: a boy between 10 and 17 years old in good health and CMV-seronegative. The CDR3 runs from the conserved cysteine through the conserved F or W. Each record gives: D gene, clone size, J gene, V gene, CDR3 DNA, CDR3 protein. A D gene is named only where the DNA matches it firmly. Clone size is not always given. Where it is, it says once, few, many or a class for expanded clones.

D: NA; size: NA; J: TRBJ1-2; V: TRBV13; DNA: TGTGCCAGCAGCTTAGGCGGCGGGGTTTCTAACTATGGCTACACCTTC; CDR3: CASSLGGGVSNYGYTF
D: NA; size: NA; J: TRBJ2-7; V: TRBV2; DNA: TGTGCCAGCAGTGAAGCGGCAGGACAGTACTACGAGCAGTACTTC; CDR3: CASSEAAGQYYEQYF
D: NA; size: few; J: TRBJ2-7; V: TRBV19; DNA: TGTGCCAGTAGTATTTACAGAGAATACGAGCAGTACTTC; CDR3: CASSIYREYEQYF
D: TRBD2; size: NA; J: TRBJ2-1; V: TRBV5-1; DNA: TGCGCCAGCAGCTTGGTAGGCGGGGGGGCCCAGATCTACAATGAGCAGTTCTTC; CDR3: CASSLVGGGAQIYNEQFF
D: NA; size: NA; J: TRBJ1-2; V: TRBV10-3; DNA: TGTGCCATCAGTGAGTCAAGGGGCGCAGGGGGCTACACCTTC; CDR3: CAISESRGAGGYTF
D: TRBD2; size: NA; J: TRBJ2-5; V: TRBV4-2; DNA: TGTGCCAGCAGCCCCCGACTAGCGGGGGGCGGCGTAGAGACCCAGTACTTC; CDR3: CASSPRLAGGGVETQYF
D: TRBD1; size: once; J: TRBJ2-3; V: TRBV10-3; DNA: TGTGCCATCAGGGGGACAGGATTCCCTTTGGATACGCAGTATTTT; CDR3: CAIRGTGFPLDTQYF
D: TRBD1; size: few; J: TRBJ1-1; V: TRBV7-3; DNA: TGTGCCAGCAGCCCACAAGGACAGGGTGAAGCTTTCTTT; CDR3: CASSPQGQGEAFF
D: NA; size: NA; J: TRBJ1-1; V: TRBV6-6; DNA: TGTGCCAGCAGTTACGACAGTTTTACTGAAGCTTTCTTT; CDR3: CASSYDSFTEAFF
D: TRBD1; size: NA; J: TRBJ2-7; V: TRBV13; DNA: TGTGCCAGCAGCCCGGGACAGGACCCTAACGAGCAGTACTTC; CDR3: CASSPGQDPNEQYF
D: TRBD2; size: NA; J: TRBJ2-5; V: TRBV5-1; DNA: TGCGCCAGCAGCTTGGGGACTAGAGAGACCCAGTACTTC; CDR3: CASSLGTRETQYF
D: NA; size: few; J: TRBJ1-1; V: TRBV11-2; DNA: TGTGCCAGCAGCCCAGGCACTGAAGCTTTCTTT; CDR3: CASSPGTEAFF
D: NA; size: NA; J: TRBJ1-2; V: TRBV19; DNA: TGTGCCAGTAGTATCGCGGCAGTGAGAGACTATGGCTACACCTTC; CDR3: CASSIAAVRDYGYTF
D: TRBD1; size: once; J: TRBJ1-6; V: TRBV11-3; DNA: TGTGCCAGCAGCTTACGGGACAGTAATAATTCACCCCTCCACTTT; CDR3: CASSLRDSNNSPLHF
D: NA; size: NA; J: TRBJ2-7; V: TRBV10-3; DNA: TGTGCCATCAGTGAGAACCCCAGGGCAGAGAGCTCCTACGAGCAGTACTTC; CDR3: CAISENPRAESSYEQYF
D: TRBD1; size: NA; J: TRBJ2-7; V: TRBV2; DNA: TGTGCCAGCAGGGACAGGGGGGGTCTTTACGAGCAGTACTTC; CDR3: CASRDRGGLYEQYF
D: NA; size: NA; J: TRBJ1-1; V: TRBV11-2; DNA: TGTGCCAGCAGCCCTTGGGTAGGGGCCCTCGAGAACACTGAAGCTTTCTTT; CDR3: CASSPWVGALENTEAFF
D: NA; size: NA; J: TRBJ1-2; V: TRBV30; DNA: TGTGCCTGGAGTCTAACTCCTCCGGGGAACTATGGCTACACCTTC; CDR3: CAWSLTPPGNYGYTF
D: NA; size: NA; J: TRBJ1-2; V: TRBV5-1; DNA: TGCGCCAGCAGCTTGGGGGCAGACAAAAGGCTTAGAGGCTACACCTTC; CDR3: CASSLGADKRLRGYTF
D: NA; size: NA; J: TRBJ2-7; V: TRBV27; DNA: TGTGCCAGCAGTTTGGGTGCAAACTACGAGCAGTACTTC; CDR3: CASSLGANYEQYF
D: NA; size: NA; J: TRBJ2-7; V: TRBV6-5; DNA: TGTGCCAGCAGGAGACGGGGCTACGAGCAGTACTTC; CDR3: CASRRRGYEQYF
D: NA; size: NA; J: TRBJ1-3; V: TRBV6-1; DNA: TGTGCCAGCAGTGAGAGGAGTGGCACCATATATTTT; CDR3: CASSERSGTIYF
D: TRBD1; size: NA; J: TRBJ1-5; V: TRBV7-8; DNA: TGTGCCAGCAGCTTTAGGACAGGGTCCTCTCCCCAGCATTTT; CDR3: CASSFRTGSSPQHF
D: TRBD2; size: NA; J: TRBJ2-7; V: TRBV18; DNA: TGTGCCAGCTCACCCAGCGGGAGGGCCGGAGAGCAGTACTTC; CDR3: CASSPSGRAGEQYF
D: NA; size: NA; J: TRBJ2-3; V: TRBV6-5; DNA: TGTGCCAGTAGCCTGACTCTTCCTAGCACAGATACGCAGTATTTT; CDR3: CASSLTLPSTDTQYF
D: TRBD1; size: NA; J: TRBJ2-6; V: TRBV27; DNA: TGTGCCAGCAGTCGCCAGGGGGCCGGGGCCAACGTCCTGACTTTC; CDR3: CASSRQGAGANVLTF
D: TRBD1; size: once; J: TRBJ1-2; V: TRBV25-1; DNA: TGTGCCAGCAGTGACATAGTGACAGGGACGTATGGTGGCTACACCTTC; CDR3: CASSDIVTGTYGGYTF
D: NA; size: once; J: TRBJ1-5; V: TRBV27; DNA: TGTGCCAGCAGACCGAATTCTGGCAGGACAGATTATAGCAATCAGCCCCAGCATTTT; CDR3: CASRPNSGRTDYSNQPQHF
D: TRBD2; size: few; J: TRBJ2-1; V: TRBV5-1; DNA: TGCGCCAGCAGCTTGGGACTAGCGGGGGTCAATGAGCAGTTCTTC; CDR3: CASSLGLAGVNEQFF
D: TRBD1; size: NA; J: TRBJ2-7; V: TRBV9; DNA: TGTGCCAGCAGTGAGACAGGGGGACGCGAGCAGTACTTC; CDR3: CASSETGGREQYF
D: NA; size: few; J: TRBJ1-1; V: TRBV7-2; DNA: TGTGCCAGCAGCCAGGTACCGAACACTGAAGCTTTCTTT; CDR3: CASSQVPNTEAFF
D: TRBD1; size: NA; J: TRBJ1-2; V: TRBV7-8; DNA: TGTGCCAGCAGCGTACTAGAGGGGGCAGGGGGCGGCTACACCTTC; CDR3: CASSVLEGAGGGYTF
D: NA; size: NA; J: TRBJ2-1; V: TRBV29-1; DNA: TGCAGCTTCGAGGGGCTAGCGGAGCAGTTCTTC; CDR3: CSFEGLAEQFF
D: NA; size: NA; J: TRBJ1-4; V: TRBV27; DNA: TGTGCCAGCAGTCAGGACTTGACCGGGTCAGGTGAAAAACTGTTTTTT; CDR3: CASSQDLTGSGEKLFF
D: TRBD1; size: once; J: TRBJ2-1; V: TRBV7-9; DNA: TGTGCCAGCAGCTTCCCGGGACAGGGGAAATACAATGAGCAGTTCTTC; CDR3: CASSFPGQGKYNEQFF
D: TRBD2; size: NA; J: TRBJ2-3; V: TRBV7-2; DNA: TGTGCCAGCAGCCTAGGACTAGCGGGAGGGGATACGCAGTATTTT; CDR3: CASSLGLAGGDTQYF
D: NA; size: NA; J: TRBJ1-1; V: TRBV9; DNA: TGTGCCAGCAGCGCCTACCTCAGGGGCGGGGGTGAAGCTTTCTTT; CDR3: CASSAYLRGGGEAFF
D: TRBD1; size: NA; J: TRBJ1-3; V: TRBV7-9; DNA: TGTGCCAGCAGGATGGTGTGGACAGGGGGCGAAAACACCATATATTTT; CDR3: CASRMVWTGGENTIYF
D: TRBD1; size: NA; J: TRBJ2-7; V: TRBV30; DNA: TGTGCCTGGAGTGTACAGGGGCGTTACGAGCAGTACTTC; CDR3: CAWSVQGRYEQYF
D: NA; size: NA; J: TRBJ2-3; V: TRBV6-1; DNA: TGTGCCAGCAGTGAAGTAGGGAGGCAGCCCGGTACGCAGTATTTT; CDR3: CASSEVGRQPGTQYF
D: TRBD1; size: once; J: TRBJ2-3; V: TRBV6-1; DNA: TGTGCCAGCAGTGGACAGGGGTATACTGCAGATACGCAGTATTTT; CDR3: CASSGQGYTADTQYF
D: NA; size: NA; J: TRBJ2-2; V: TRBV7-4; DNA: TGTGCCAGCAGCTTAGTGACACCCTTTTGGACCGGGGAGCTGTTTTTT; CDR3: CASSLVTPFWTGELFF
D: NA; size: NA; J: TRBJ1-1; V: TRBV5-1; DNA: TGCGCCAGCAGCTTGGCCGTTGGTAGGGGGAACACTGAAGCTTTCTTT; CDR3: CASSLAVGRGNTEAFF
D: TRBD1; size: NA; J: TRBJ1-2; V: TRBV27; DNA: TGTGCCAGCAGCCGTCGACAGGGAGTCTATGGCTACACCTTC; CDR3: CASSRRQGVYGYTF
D: TRBD1; size: NA; J: TRBJ1-1; V: TRBV18; DNA: TGTGCCAGCTCACCCACAACAGGGGACACTGAAGCTTTCTTT; CDR3: CASSPTTGDTEAFF
D: NA; size: few; J: TRBJ1-6; V: TRBV5-6; DNA: TGTGCCAGCAGTACCGGCAGGGTAGCTTCACCCCTCCACTTT; CDR3: CASSTGRVASPLHF
D: NA; size: NA; J: TRBJ1-6; V: TRBV2; DNA: TGTGCCAGCAGCGCGGACAGCGAGGGCTATAATTCACCCCTCCACTTT; CDR3: CASSADSEGYNSPLHF
D: TRBD1; size: NA; J: TRBJ1-4; V: TRBV6-1; DNA: TGTGCCAGCAACCAGGGGGCAGGGGAAAAACTGTTTTTT; CDR3: CASNQGAGEKLFF